A selection of T cell receptor beta chains follows, all from one sample in a study of molecular identifiers for immune sequencing clone quantification. TCRdb reprocessed the PCR reads with MiXCR, giving one entry per CDR3 protein. The sample shows approximately 500,000 distinct CDR3 sequences, around 23% of them seen only once. Specimen: naive CD8+ T cells from blood, with Jurkat cell RNA spiked in. The receptors derive from a human donor in good health. Some libraries in this study had Jurkat cell RNA spiked in. CDR3s include the opening cysteine and the closing phenylalanine or tryptophan. The order of the fields is V gene, D gene, J gene, clone size, CDR3 protein, CDR3 DNA. A D gene is named only where the DNA matches it firmly. Clone size is not always given. Where it is, it says once, few, many or a class for expanded clones.

TRBV24-1,TRBD1,TRBJ2-2,few,CATSDSTGWTGELFF,TGTGCCACCAGTGACTCGACAGGGTGGACCGGGGAGCTGTTTTTT
TRBV19,-,TRBJ2-3,-,CASSMAGYTDTQYF,TGTGCCAGTAGTATGGCGGGATACACAGATACGCAGTATTTT
TRBV5-1,-,TRBJ1-1,-,CASSTGQRMNTEAFF,TGCGCCAGCAGCACCGGACAGAGAATGAACACTGAAGCTTTCTTT
TRBV6-6,-,TRBJ2-3,-,CASSYPRDVYYTDTQYF,TGTGCCAGCAGTTACCCGCGAGATGTCTACTACACAGATACGCAGTATTTT
TRBV10-1,TRBD1,TRBJ1-4,once,CARRQGGSNEKLFF,TGCGCCAGAAGACAGGGAGGATCTAATGAAAAACTGTTTTTT
TRBV18,TRBD1,TRBJ2-7,-,CASSPGTGGDFEQYF,TGTGCCAGCTCACCAGGGACAGGGGGCGATTTTGAGCAATACTTC
TRBV18,-,TRBJ2-5,-,CATAAAGSIQETQYF,TGTGCCACCGCGGCAGCGGGTTCCATCCAAGAGACCCAGTACTTC
TRBV27,-,TRBJ2-7,many,CASSFMGGYEQYF,TGTGCCAGCAGTTTCATGGGGGGCTACGAGCAGTACTTC
TRBV19,-,TRBJ2-1,-,CASSAGTDHPRNEQFF,TGTGCCAGTAGTGCCGGGACGGACCACCCTCGAAATGAGCAGTTCTTC
TRBV4-1,TRBD1,TRBJ2-5,many,CASGDRSQETQYF,TGCGCCAGTGGGGACAGGAGTCAAGAGACCCAGTACTTC
TRBV4-3,-,TRBJ1-2,-,CASSQDQTANYGYTF,TGCGCCAGCAGCCAAGATCAAACAGCTAACTATGGCTACACCTTC
TRBV30,-,TRBJ2-5,many,CAWQTGDMQETQYF,TGTGCCTGGCAAACCGGGGATATGCAAGAGACCCAGTACTTC
TRBV7-6,-,TRBJ2-1,-,CASSYSGPGDEQFF,TGTGCCAGCAGCTACAGCGGTCCTGGGGATGAGCAGTTCTTC
TRBV4-3,-,TRBJ2-5,many,CASSQSPLSQETQYF,TGCGCCAGCAGCCAAAGTCCGCTCAGCCAAGAGACCCAGTACTTC
TRBV7-8,-,TRBJ1-3,few,CASSLFGGTGNTIYF,TGTGCCAGCAGCTTATTTGGAGGGACCGGAAACACCATATATTTT
TRBV6-6,TRBD2,TRBJ2-5,-,CASSPRGGGEKTQYF,TGTGCCAGCAGTCCCCGCGGCGGGGGTGAGAAGACCCAGTACTTC